The rows below give T cell receptor beta chains drawn from one sample of a study of CD8+CD57+ T cells in acquired aplastic anemia. One entry per CDR3 protein, called by TCRdb with MiXCR from the reads. This sample has 80,000 to 100,000 distinct CDR3 sequences, with approximately 73% found just once. Sample: sorted CD4+, CD8+, or CD8+CD57+ T cells (not recorded which) from PBMCs. Receptor source: a human donor with aplastic anemia. Both conserved end residues are part of each CDR3. Each record gives: D gene, V gene, J gene, clone size, CDR3 DNA, CDR3 protein. The D gene is left open where the match is weak. Clone size is shown for a subset of rows, as once, few, many or a class of expanded clone.

D gene: NA; V gene: TRBV10-3; J gene: TRBJ1-5; clone size: few; CDR3 DNA: TGTGCCATCAGTGAGTCGGGAACCAGCAATCAGCCCCAGCATTTT; CDR3 protein: CAISESGTSNQPQHF
D gene: NA; V gene: TRBV6-1; J gene: TRBJ2-3; clone size: NA; CDR3 DNA: TGTGCCAGCAGGTCACAGGGCCATACGCAGTATTTT; CDR3 protein: CASRSQGHTQYF
D gene: NA; V gene: TRBV5-5; J gene: TRBJ2-7; clone size: once; CDR3 DNA: TGTGCCAGCAGCTATTATGAGGGATTCGAGCAGTACTTC; CDR3 protein: CASSYYEGFEQYF
D gene: NA; V gene: TRBV2; J gene: TRBJ1-1; clone size: once; CDR3 DNA: TGTGCCAGCAGTGTTGCCCCAGAGGCTTTCTTT; CDR3 protein: CASSVAPEAFF
D gene: TRBD2; V gene: TRBV25-1; J gene: TRBJ2-3; clone size: NA; CDR3 DNA: TGTGCCGGCAGTGTTAGCGGGAGAACGGATACGCAGTATTTT; CDR3 protein: CAGSVSGRTDTQYF
D gene: TRBD1; V gene: TRBV15; J gene: TRBJ1-5; clone size: once; CDR3 DNA: TGTGCCACCAGCACAAGGACAGGGAATCAGCCCCAGCATTTT; CDR3 protein: CATSTRTGNQPQHF
D gene: NA; V gene: TRBV4-2; J gene: TRBJ2-5; clone size: NA; CDR3 DNA: TGTGCCAGCAGCCAGTCGATAGCGGAGACCCAGTACTTC; CDR3 protein: CASSQSIAETQYF
D gene: TRBD2; V gene: TRBV19; J gene: TRBJ2-3; clone size: NA; CDR3 DNA: TGTGCCAGCTTTTCAGCGGGAGGGCCCACAGATACGCAGTATTTT; CDR3 protein: CASFSAGGPTDTQYF
D gene: NA; V gene: TRBV19; J gene: TRBJ1-2; clone size: NA; CDR3 DNA: TGTGCCAGTAGTCCTCCCTCGACAGCACGGGATGGCTACACCTTC; CDR3 protein: CASSPPSTARDGYTF
D gene: TRBD1; V gene: TRBV9; J gene: TRBJ2-7; clone size: NA; CDR3 DNA: TGTGCCAGCAGCGTAGGGACAGGGTTCTACGAGCAGTACTTC; CDR3 protein: CASSVGTGFYEQYF
D gene: NA; V gene: TRBV24-1; J gene: TRBJ2-1; clone size: NA; CDR3 DNA: TGTGCCACCAGCAAGAAAGGGGCGGGCATTTACAGTGAGCAGTTCTTC; CDR3 protein: CATSKKGAGIYSEQFF
D gene: TRBD2; V gene: TRBV24-1; J gene: TRBJ2-1; clone size: NA; CDR3 DNA: TGTGCCACCAGTGACATAAGCGGGAGTGACCCTCTACGGCAGTTCTTC; CDR3 protein: CATSDISGSDPLRQFF
D gene: NA; V gene: TRBV20-1; J gene: TRBJ1-2; clone size: NA; CDR3 DNA: TGCAGTGCTCATGAACAGGGTCAAGGCTATGGCTACACCTTC; CDR3 protein: CSAHEQGQGYGYTF
D gene: TRBD2; V gene: TRBV29-1; J gene: TRBJ2-1; clone size: NA; CDR3 DNA: TGCAGCGGGCTGCTGGGGGGGTCCTACAATGAGCAGTTCTTC; CDR3 protein: CSGLLGGSYNEQFF
D gene: NA; V gene: TRBV2; J gene: TRBJ2-7; clone size: once; CDR3 DNA: TGTGCCAGCACCGAAAGCTCCTACGAGCAGTACTTC; CDR3 protein: CASTESSYEQYF